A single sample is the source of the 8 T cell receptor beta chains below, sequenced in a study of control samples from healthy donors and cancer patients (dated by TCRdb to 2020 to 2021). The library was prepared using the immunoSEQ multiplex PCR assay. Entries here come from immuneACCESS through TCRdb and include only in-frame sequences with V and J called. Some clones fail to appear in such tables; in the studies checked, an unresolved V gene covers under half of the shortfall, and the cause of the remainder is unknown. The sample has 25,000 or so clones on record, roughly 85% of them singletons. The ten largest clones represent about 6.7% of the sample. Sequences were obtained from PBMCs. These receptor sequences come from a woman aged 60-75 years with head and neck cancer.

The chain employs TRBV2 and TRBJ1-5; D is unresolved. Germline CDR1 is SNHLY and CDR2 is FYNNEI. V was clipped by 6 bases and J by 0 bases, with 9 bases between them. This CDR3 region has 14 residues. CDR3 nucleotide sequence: TGTGCCAGCAGGTCAGAGAATAGCAATCAGCCCCAGCATTTT. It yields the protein CASRSENSNQPQHF. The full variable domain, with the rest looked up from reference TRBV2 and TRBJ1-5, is EPEVTQTPSHQVTQMGQEVILRCVPISNHLYFYWYRQILGQKVEFLVSFYNNEISEKSEIFDDQFSVERPDGSNFTLKIRSTKLEDSAMYFCASRSENSNQPQHFGDGTRLSIL.

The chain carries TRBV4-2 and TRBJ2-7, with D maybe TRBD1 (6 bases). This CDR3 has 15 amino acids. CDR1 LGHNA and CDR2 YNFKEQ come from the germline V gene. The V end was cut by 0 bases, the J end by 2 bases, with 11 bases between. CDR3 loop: CASSQDRTVTYEQYF. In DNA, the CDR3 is TGTGCCAGCAGCCAAGATAGGACAGTTACCTACGAGCAGTACTTC.

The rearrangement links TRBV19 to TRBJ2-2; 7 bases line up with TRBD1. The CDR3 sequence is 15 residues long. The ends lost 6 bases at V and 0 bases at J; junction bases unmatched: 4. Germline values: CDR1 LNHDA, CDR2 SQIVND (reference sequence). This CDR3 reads CASREGTANTGELFF. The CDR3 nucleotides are TGTGCCAGTAGGGAAGGGACAGCGAACACCGGGGAGCTGTTTTTT. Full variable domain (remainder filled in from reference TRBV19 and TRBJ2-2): DGGITQSPKYLFRKEGQNVTLSCEQNLNHDAMYWYRQDPGQGLRLIYYSQIVNDFQKGDIAEGYSVSREKKESFPLTVTSAQKNPTAFYLCASREGTANTGELFFGEGSRLTVL.

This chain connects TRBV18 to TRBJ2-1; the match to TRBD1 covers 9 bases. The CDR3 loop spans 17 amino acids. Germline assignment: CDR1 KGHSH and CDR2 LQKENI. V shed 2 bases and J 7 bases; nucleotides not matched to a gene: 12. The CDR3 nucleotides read TGTGCCAGCTCACCAGAAGGGTGGGACAGGGAATTTAATGAGCAGTTCTTC. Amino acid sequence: CASSPEGWDREFNEQFF.

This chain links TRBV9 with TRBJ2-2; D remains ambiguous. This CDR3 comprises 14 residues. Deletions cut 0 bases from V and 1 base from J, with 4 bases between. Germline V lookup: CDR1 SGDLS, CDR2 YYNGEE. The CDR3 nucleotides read TGTGCCAGCAGCGTAGCTGTGAACACCGGGGAGCTGTTTTTT. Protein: CASSVAVNTGELFF.

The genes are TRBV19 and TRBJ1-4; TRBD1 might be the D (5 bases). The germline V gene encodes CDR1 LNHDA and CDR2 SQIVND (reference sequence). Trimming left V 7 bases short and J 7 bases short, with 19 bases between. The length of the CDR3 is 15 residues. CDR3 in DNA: TGTGCCAGTACGCCTCTTAGGCAGGGAGGTGAAAAACTGTTTTTT. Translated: CASTPLRQGGEKLFF.

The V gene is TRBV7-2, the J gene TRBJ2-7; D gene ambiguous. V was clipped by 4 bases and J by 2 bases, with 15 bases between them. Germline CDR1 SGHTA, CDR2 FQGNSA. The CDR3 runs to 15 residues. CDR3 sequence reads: CASSSFVGPAYEQYF. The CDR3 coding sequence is TGTGCCAGCAGCTCCTTCGTCGGGCCGGCCTACGAGCAGTACTTC.

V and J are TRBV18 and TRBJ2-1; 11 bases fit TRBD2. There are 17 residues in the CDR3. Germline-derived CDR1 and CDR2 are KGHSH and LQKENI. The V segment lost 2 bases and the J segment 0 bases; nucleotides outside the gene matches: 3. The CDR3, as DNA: TGTGCCAGCTCACCAGATAGCGGGGGGGCCTCCTACAATGAGCAGTTCTTC. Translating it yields CASSPDSGGASYNEQFF.